Listed here are 10 T cell receptor beta chains from one sample, sequenced in a study of a mutant IDH1 vaccine in newly diagnosed glioma. Time point specified: baseline, week 1 (first vaccination visit). Treatment specified: pre-vaccination baseline after standard-of-care therapy. Libraries were prepared by immunoSEQ multiplex PCR; TCRdb keeps only in-frame clonotypes and omits some of them. The sample carries 15,000 or so clones, approximately 92% recorded once. This specimen consisted of PBMCs, obtained from a glioma patient treated with radiotherapy, temozolomide or both. The receptor set was obtained from a woman in her thirties or forties with glioma. Some clones in this sample may be carry-over from other donors' samples.

The chain is built from TRBV7-8 and TRBJ2-5, with TRBD2 matching over 7 bases. Germline lookup yields CDR1 SGHVS and CDR2 FQNEAQ. V was pared by 2 bases and J by 2 bases, with 11 bases of the junction left unmatched. This CDR3 comprises 17 residues. The CDR3 spells CASSLHPGGTPQETQYF. The DNA of the CDR3 is TGTGCCAGCAGCTTACACCCGGGAGGCACCCCACAAGAGACCCAGTACTTC.

V and J are TRBV7-9 and TRBJ2-7; 11 bases agree with TRBD1. The CDR3 contains 15 residues. CDR1 and CDR2 (germline): SEHNR, FQNEAQ (reference sequence). With 6 bases clipped from V and 2 bases from J, the junction kept 6 bases outside the gene matches. The CDR3 DNA reads as TGTGCCAGCAGTCCCTCGGGACAGGGGGCCTACGAGCAGTACTTC. Protein sequence: CASSPSGQGAYEQYF.

The rearrangement uses TRBV13 and TRBJ2-1; 9 nucleotides match TRBD1. With V trimmed by 6 bases and J by 9 bases, 12 bases remained unmatched. The CDR3 consists of 15 residues. Germline assignment: CDR1 PRHDT and CDR2 FYEKMQ (reference sequence). The CDR3 nucleotides read TGTGCCAGCAGGGGCTGGACAGGGGTGAAAGGTGAGCAGTTCTTC. Encoded protein: CASRGWTGVKGEQFF.

The chain uses TRBV19 and TRBJ2-7, with TRBD2 matching over 8 bases. Germline V gene lookup returns CDR1 LNHDA and CDR2 SQIVND (reference sequence). J was trimmed by 3 bases and V by 1 base; bases with no gene match: 5. The CDR3 totals 15 residues. In DNA form, the CDR3 reads TGTGCCAGTAGTATAGGGAGCGGGAGCCACTACGAGCAGTACTTC. Translating gives CASSIGSGSHYEQYF. Together with reference TRBV19 and TRBJ2-7, the CDR3 gives the full variable domain: DGGITQSPKYLFRKEGQNVTLSCEQNLNHDAMYWYRQDPGQGLRLIYYSQIVNDFQKGDIAEGYSVSREKKESFPLTVTSAQKNPTAFYLCASSIGSGSHYEQYFGPGTRLTVT.

The chain is built from TRBV19 and TRBJ1-6; D not certain. CDR3 size: 15 residues. Trimming took 7 bases from V and 9 from J, leaving 19 bases between them. Germline-derived CDR1 and CDR2 are LNHDA and SQIVND (reference sequence). CDR3 DNA sequence: TGTGCCAGTACCACAACCGGGCCGACTACTTCACCCCTCCACTTT. As protein: CASTTTGPTTSPLHF.

This chain connects TRBV27 to TRBJ2-1; D possibly corresponds to TRBD2 (5 bases). The CDR3 covers 14 residues. The germline CDR1 and CDR2 sequences are MNHEY and SMNVEV (reference sequence). V lost 8 bases, J lost 0 bases, and 11 bases lay in between. CDR3 nucleotides: TGTGCCAGCTGTCGGGGTAACTCCTACAATGAGCAGTTCTTC. Its protein product is CASCRGNSYNEQFF.

In its sample, this clone was seen a few times. The V and J genes are TRBV6-1 and TRBJ2-3; 11 bases line up with TRBD2. Germline V CDR1 and CDR2: MNHNS, SASEGT. The CDR3 is 15 residues long. With V trimmed by 7 bases and J by 1 base, 4 bases remained unmatched. The CDR3 nucleotides read TGTGCCAGCAACCAACTAGCGGGAGGCACAGATACGCAGTATTTT. Amino acids: CASNQLAGGTDTQYF.

The chain joins TRBV2 to TRBJ2-4, with D possibly TRBD1 on 5 matching bases. The CDR3 is 13 residues long. In germline, CDR1 is SNHLY, CDR2 FYNNEI. Trimming cost V 7 bases and J 6 bases, with 13 bases left between them. The CDR3 DNA reads TGTGCCAGCAATCAGGGTTGGGGAAACATTCAGTACTTC. This codes for CASNQGWGNIQYF.

The J gene is TRBJ1-5, the V gene TRBV6-4; D ambiguous. CDR3 length equals 15 residues. Germline CDR1 and CDR2: MRHNA and SNTAGT. The V end was cut by 6 bases, the J end by 4 bases, with 16 bases between. The CDR3 here is CASSKIGVENQPQHF. As DNA, the CDR3 is TGTGCCAGCAGCAAAATCGGGGTAGAAAATCAGCCCCAGCATTTT.

This clone is a singleton in its sample. Written as DNA, the CDR3 is TGTGCCAGCAGCTTAGGGACTAGTGTCGAGCAGTACTTC. It is translated as CASSLGTSVEQYF. The chain is built from TRBV5-4 and TRBJ2-7, with 8 bases that match TRBD2. Germline V gene lookup returns CDR1 SGHNT and CDR2 YYREEE (reference sequence). V was clipped by 2 bases and J by 6 bases; unmatched bases: 4. The CDR3 covers 13 residues. The full variable domain, completed using reference TRBV5-4 and TRBJ2-7, is ETGVTQSPTHLIKTRGQQVTLRCSSQSGHNTVSWYQQALGQGPQFIFQYYREEENGRGNFPPRFSGLQFPNYSSELNVNALELDDSALYLCASSLGTSVEQYFGPGTRLTVT.